These T cell receptor beta chains were read from a single sample in a study of cytomegalovirus exposure and HLA in healthy donors. Data came from immunoSEQ multiplex PCR; TCRdb stores just in-frame clones and leaves some out. Counted here are 90,000 to 120,000 clones, roughly 71% occurring once; the ten biggest clones make up approximately 10%. Sample: PBMCs. Receptors originate from a man aged 35-49 years in good health and CMV-seropositive. CDR3s leave out the opening cysteine and the closing phenylalanine or tryptophan. Clone size appears in some rows only: once, few, many, or a class for an expanded clone.

V gene,clone size,J gene,CDR3 protein
TRBV7-6,.,TRBJ2-1,ASSFRWREAFNEQF
TRBV5-1,.,TRBJ1-5,ASRHDISSNQPQH
TRBV18,.,TRBJ2-7,ASSPGISTYEQY
TRBV2,once,TRBJ2-1,ASHREPYNEQF
TRBV5-1,.,TRBJ1-2,ASSSRDGYT
TRBV27,few,TRBJ1-4,ASSPPGGGNEKLF
TRBV14,.,TRBJ2-3,ASSRFDRVGSGTQY
TRBV28,few,TRBJ1-2,ASSTDRGLSNYGYT
TRBV5-1,.,TRBJ2-7,ASREFTNEQY
TRBV30,.,TRBJ1-1,AWRGAQGYRMNTEAF
TRBV6-1,.,TRBJ1-4,ASRTGDYEKLF
TRBV6-1,.,TRBJ2-5,ASSEAADRVGETQY
TRBV15,.,TRBJ2-2,ATSSPRKGAGELF
TRBV27,.,TRBJ1-3,ASSPWTGGASGNTIY
TRBV19,few,TRBJ1-2,ASSNGPYGYT
TRBV6-1,once,TRBJ2-1,ASSASGLAVGEQF
TRBV4-1,.,TRBJ2-3,ASSPGAGFTDTQY
TRBV19,.,TRBJ1-5,ASRRLTGPNQPQH
TRBV11-3,.,TRBJ2-5,ASSPGYQETQY
TRBV7-9,once,TRBJ1-3,GSSSGNTIY
TRBV5-6,.,TRBJ2-1,ASSSLSLWSSYNEQF
TRBV9,.,TRBJ2-4,ASSVSGIGNIQY
TRBV6-1,few,TRBJ1-5,AGGDSTGVVQPQH
TRBV30,.,TRBJ2-2,AWSGGSGTGELF
TRBV2,few,TRBJ1-5,ASSGLGGGYSNQPQH
TRBV30,once,TRBJ2-4,AWSVLGGSGDIQY
TRBV5-1,.,TRBJ1-1,ASSLSTANTEAF
TRBV28,.,TRBJ1-1,ASSFSRTGLNTEAF
TRBV2,.,TRBJ1-2,ASTTGRDYGYT